A single sample gave rise to the 14 T cell receptor beta chains below, sequenced in a study of shared clonotypes between healthy human individuals. Profiled with immunoSEQ multiplex PCR; TCRdb holds only in-frame clones, not every one. The sample lists more than 600,000 clones, under 95% occurring once. Terminally differentiated effector memory CD45RA+ cells were left out of the naive CD8 fraction, which was CD45RO-negative and positively selected for CCR7. Sequencing input: naive CD8+ T cells sorted from blood. These receptors all stem from a man aged 30 to 45 in good health.

A note on this clone: Other DNA sequences in this sample translate to the same CDR3. The CDR3 nucleotides read TGTGCCAGCAGTGACTACGAGCAGTACTTC. The encoded protein is CASSDYEQYF. The genes are TRBV2 and TRBJ2-7, with no clear D. V was cut by 3 bases and J by 3 bases, with 0 bases left in between. Germline-derived CDR1 and CDR2 are SNHLY and FYNNEI. The CDR3 covers 10 residues.

The V and J genes are TRBV7-9 and TRBJ2-1; 8 positions agree with TRBD2. Germline CDR1 SEHNR, CDR2 FQNEAQ (reference sequence). J gave up 6 bases and V 2 bases, and 12 bases lay outside the gene matches. This CDR3 spans 17 amino acids. CDR3 bases: TGTGCCAGCAGCTTACCAGTGGGACTAGAGTCTCCCAATGAGCAGTTCTTC. Its protein product is CASSLPVGLESPNEQFF.

The J gene is TRBJ1-5, the V gene TRBV27; D not certain. From germline, CDR1 is MNHEY and CDR2 SMNVEV (reference sequence). With 6 bases removed from V and 3 bases from J, the gap between germline ends came to 6 bases. CDR3 length: 12 amino acids. The DNA for the CDR3 is TGTGCCAGCAGACGGGACAATCAGCCCCAGCATTTT. This encodes CASRRDNQPQHF.

V and J are TRBV4-1 and TRBJ2-3; 7 bases fit TRBD2. Trimming cost V 5 bases and J 2 bases; bases outside gene matches: 10. The length of the CDR3 is 16 residues. Germline V gives CDR1 MGHRA, CDR2 YSYEKL. CDR3 protein: CASSSTPAGHTDTQYF. CDR3 DNA sequence: TGCGCCAGCAGCTCAACCCCAGCGGGGCACACAGATACGCAGTATTTT.

In the case of this clone: Since a much larger clone is just one base distant, this may be a read error. The chain uses TRBV7-9 and TRBJ2-7, with 7 bases aligning to TRBD1. CDR3 length: 12 amino acids. The V gene end was trimmed by 5 bases and the J gene end by 2 bases; junction bases not matched to a gene: 0. Germline loops: CDR1 SEHNR, CDR2 FQNEAQ (reference sequence). Here the CDR3 reads CASSGTAYEQYF. As DNA, the CDR3 is TGTGCCAGCAGCGGGACAGCCTACGAGCAGTACTTC.

The chain carries TRBV7-2 and TRBJ2-7; D is unclear. Germline values: CDR1 SGHTA, CDR2 FQGNSA. V shed 5 bases and J shed 0 bases, with 8 bases lying between them. This CDR3 region has 13 residues. In DNA form, the CDR3 reads TGTGCCAGCAGCCCGGAGATCTCCTACGAGCAGTACTTC. Translated: CASSPEISYEQYF.

This clone was recorded once. The chain links TRBV7-9 to TRBJ2-2; D gene ambiguous. This CDR3 contains 14 residues. Germline CDR1 reads SEHNR; CDR2 reads FQNEAQ (reference sequence). V lost 1 base to trimming and J lost 1 base, with 4 bases between them. The chain's CDR3 is CASSLEKNTGELFF. CDR3 DNA sequence: TGTGCCAGCAGCTTAGAGAAGAACACCGGGGAGCTGTTTTTT.

With regard to this clone: This sample includes further DNA sequences coding for the same CDR3. The V call is TRBV9, the J call TRBJ2-7; 9 bases agree with TRBD1. The germline CDR1 and CDR2 sequences are SGDLS and YYNGEE. This CDR3 is 14 amino acids long. With 2 bases clipped from V and 5 bases from J, the junction kept 5 bases outside the gene matches. Here the CDR3 reads CASSVTGGTDEQYF. CDR3 sequence (DNA): TGTGCCAGCAGCGTCACAGGGGGCACCGACGAGCAGTACTTC.

The V call is TRBV27, the J call TRBJ2-7; 8 bases match TRBD1. CDR1 is MNHEY, CDR2 SMNVEV, per germline (reference sequence). V shed 6 bases, J shed 4 bases, and the junction held 17 bases outside the gene matches. There are 17 residues in the CDR3. The CDR3 is CASSSGGTGRGRYEQYF. As DNA, the CDR3 is TGTGCCAGCAGCTCCGGTGGGACAGGACGGGGGCGTTACGAGCAGTACTTC.

The chain couples TRBV6-5 to TRBJ1-5; 7 bases align to TRBD1. This CDR3 has 14 amino acids. Germline values: CDR1 MNHEY, CDR2 SVGAGI. The J segment lost 6 bases and the V segment lost 2 bases, leaving 4 bases of the junction unmatched. The CDR3: CASSYAGDSQPQHF. DNA of the CDR3: TGTGCCAGCAGTTACGCGGGGGACAGTCAGCCCCAGCATTTT.

V is TRBV11-2 and J is TRBJ2-1; 10 nucleotides line up with TRBD2. V dropped 5 bases and J dropped 4; count of bases not matched to a gene: 14. The CDR3 is 18 amino acids. Germline V gene lookup returns CDR1 SGHAT and CDR2 FQNNGV. The CDR3 DNA reads TGTGCCAGCAGCGTAAGATCTAGCGGGAGATCCAGTTACAATGAGCAGTTCTTC. This codes for CASSVRSSGRSSYNEQFF.

The genes are TRBV9 and TRBJ2-1, with 12 bases fitting TRBD2. The trim removed 4 bases at V and 8 bases at J, leaving 7 bases unmatched. The germline gives CDR1 SGDLS, CDR2 YYNGEE. CDR3 size: 15 residues. As DNA, the CDR3 is TGTGCCAGCAGCATCGGGACTAGCGGGCGGGATGAGCAGTTCTTC. As protein: CASSIGTSGRDEQFF. The variable domain in full, completed from reference TRBV9 and TRBJ2-1, reads DSGVTQTPKHLITATGQRVTLRCSPRSGDLSVYWYQQSLDQGLQFLIQYYNGEERAKGNILERFSAQQFPDLHSELNLSSLELGDSALYFCASSIGTSGRDEQFFGPGTRLTVL.

This clone turned up a few times. The V and J genes are TRBV28 and TRBJ1-5, with D possibly being TRBD1 (5 bases). The germline gives CDR1 MDHEN, CDR2 SYDVKM. V was pared by 1 base and J by 5 bases, with 12 bases between. CDR3 length equals 15 residues. CDR3 in amino acids: CASSLLQGSHQPQHF. In DNA form, the CDR3 reads TGTGCCAGCAGTTTATTGCAGGGATCCCATCAGCCCCAGCATTTT.

This chain links TRBV5-6 with TRBJ2-7, with TRBD2 matching 8 bases. V dropped 0 bases and J dropped 0; count of bases not matched to a gene: 2. The CDR3 covers 15 residues. Looked up from germline, CDR1 is SGHDT and CDR2 is YYEEEE. The CDR3 region is CASSLAGGPSYEQYF. Written as DNA, the CDR3 is TGTGCCAGCAGCTTGGCGGGAGGGCCCTCCTACGAGCAGTACTTC. Drawing the rest from reference TRBV5-6 and TRBJ2-7, the complete variable domain is DAGVTQSPTHLIKTRGQQVTLRCSPKSGHDTVSWYQQALGQGPQFIFQYYEEEERQRGNFPDRFSGHQFPNYSSELNVNALLLGDSALYLCASSLAGGPSYEQYFGPGTRLTVT.